The T cell receptor (beta chain) under discussion was sequenced for a study of blood T cell repertoires in COVID-19. Overall study context: Some COVID-19 samples were acute and others convalescent; all came from the United States, Italy and Spain. PBMCs, B-cell-depleted T cells, or T cells were the source of the cDNA or gDNA that made up the material.

Germline-derived CDR1 and CDR2 are SEHNR and FQNEAQ (reference sequence). The length of the CDR3 is 17 residues. The V end lost 1 base, the J end lost 5 bases, and 20 bases lay between the germline ends. Patients of the Seattle cohort, enrolled during active infection, were followed longitudinally. Methods used by the authors: Reference gene primer amplification yielded estimated nucleated cell counts. TCRdb's table, derived via immunoSEQ multiplex PCR, lists solely in-frame clones and lacks some. The V and J calls and the clone size are those of that table, but D and trimming were determined from the DNA. The sample records 200,000 to 250,000 clones, approximately 83% being singletons.

The gene calls are TRBV7-9 and TRBJ2-5; TRBD2 might be the D (5 bases). The receptor was derived from a woman aged 30 to 39 with COVID-19, enrolled during active disease. Specimen: peripheral blood. DNA of the CDR3: TGTGCCAGCAGCTTAGGGTTCGGAGGAAAGCGAGGGGAGACCCAGTACTTC. It yields the protein CASSLGFGGKRGETQYF.